Listed below are T cell receptor beta chains from one sample, sequenced in a study of persistence of HIV-infected CD4 T cells. This table comes from immunoSEQ multiplex PCR, and its TCRdb copy is limited to in-frame clones, with some not included. The table lists some 32,000 clones, roughly 80% of them singletons. What these receptors recognize is not known. This specimen consisted of CD4+ T cells sorted from PBMCs after 18-hour stimulation, obtained from a patient who received antiretroviral therapy. All receptors derive from an adult woman with HIV who was CMV-seropositive. CDR3s include the opening cysteine and the closing phenylalanine or tryptophan.

v_call	j_call	cdr3_aa
TRBV18	TRBJ1-2	CASSLSETSVGYTF
TRBV7-3	TRBJ2-1	CARKDRDEYNEQFF
TRBV5-1	TRBJ2-3	CASSLEPGGGTQYF
TRBV5-1	TRBJ2-3	CASSLGGIDTDTQYF
TRBV2	TRBJ1-1	CASQKHGEAFF
TRBV6-6	TRBJ1-5	CASEGGNQPQHF
TRBV7-3	TRBJ2-1	CASSPRGGQEQFF
TRBV27	TRBJ2-7	CASSHTGAFSYEQYF
TRBV27	TRBJ1-1	CASSFTRQTLNTEAFF
TRBV7-2	TRBJ1-3	CASSPTQGRGGNTIYF
TRBV24-1	TRBJ2-1	CATSEPSTHYNEQFF
TRBV9	TRBJ1-4	CASSVGGTPSDEKLFF
TRBV3-1/TRBV3-2	TRBJ1-1	CASSQELRINTEAFF
TRBV9	TRBJ1-5	CASSVVDREVNSNQPQHF
TRBV29-1	TRBJ1-2	CSVEGAVNGYTF
TRBV7-2	TRBJ2-2	CASSVGTSGGARSTGELFF
TRBV7-2	TRBJ1-1	CASSLRATAEAFF
TRBV5-1	TRBJ1-1	CASSTDGGMNTEAFF
TRBV24-1	TRBJ1-2	CATTVAGLYGYTF
TRBV19	TRBJ1-6	CASSTGQFANNSPLHF
TRBV10-3	TRBJ2-4	CAISEGGTLAKNIQYF
TRBV7-3	TRBJ1-1	CASSPGQTREAFF
TRBV5-1	TRBJ1-2	CASSLEVVLGAWDGYTF
TRBV4-3	TRBJ1-1	CASSQARQGDEAFF
TRBV7-3	TRBJ2-7	CASSLNPPGGGSWQYF
TRBV7-9	TRBJ1-1	CASSLPGENTEAFF